The 25 T cell receptor beta chains below were found in one sample sequenced in a study of Ad26.COV2.S vaccination and SARS-CoV-2 variants (dated by TCRdb to 2020 to 2022). Library preparation employed the immunoSEQ multiplex PCR assay. The table was pulled from immuneACCESS by TCRdb, which kept in-frame rearrangements only. Such tables lose some clones; where checked, under half of the loss comes from unresolved V genes, and the rest has no known cause. The sample table shows roughly 100,000 clones, and over 60% are seen once. The biggest ten clones account for 17% of the sample. This specimen's time point label, per the study, means: individuals recovered from natural SARS-CoV-2 infection. Sequencing was performed on peripheral blood, taken after recovery from COVID-19. The receptors here all came from a human donor who had recovered from COVID-19.

This clone was found a few times. The CDR3 nucleotides read TGTGCCAGCAGCCAAAACGCGCAGGGAAACACCATATATTTT. Translated: CASSQNAQGNTIYF. The chain joins TRBV14 to TRBJ1-3, with D unresolved. Trimming took off 2 bases at V and 4 bases at J, with 9 bases between the two ends. This CDR3 has 14 residues. Looked up from germline, CDR1 is SGHDN and CDR2 is FVKESK. The variable domain in full, completed from reference TRBV14 and TRBJ1-3, reads EAGVTQFPSHSVIEKGQTVTLRCDPISGHDNLYWYRRVMGKEIKFLLHFVKESKQDESGMPNNRFLAERTGGTYSTLKVQPAELEDSGVYFCASSQNAQGNTIYFGEGSWLTVV.

The rearrangement joins TRBV7-9 to TRBJ1-4; D remains ambiguous. Trimming left V 5 bases short and J 4 bases short, with 14 bases between. In germline, CDR1 is SEHNR, CDR2 FQNEAQ (reference sequence). The length of the CDR3 is 15 residues. The DNA for the CDR3 is TGTGCCAGCAGCCGATACTCGACCCTTAATGAAAAACTGTTTTTT. It translates to CASSRYSTLNEKLFF. Complete variable domain (other parts from reference TRBV7-9 and TRBJ1-4): DTGVSQNPRHKITKRGQNVTFRCDPISEHNRLYWYRQTLGQGPEFLTYFQNEAQLEKSRLLSDRFSAERPKGSFSTLEIQRTEQGDSAMYLCASSRYSTLNEKLFFGSGTQLSVL.

V and J are TRBV5-1 and TRBJ2-5; perhaps TRBD1 as D (5 bases). Germline CDR1 SGHRS, CDR2 YFSETQ. The CDR3 length is 15 residues. The V end was cut by 6 bases, the J end by 2 bases, with 17 bases between. The CDR3 DNA reads as TGCGCCAGCATGCCTCGGTTGGGGCGACAAGAGACCCAGTACTTC. It yields the protein CASMPRLGRQETQYF. The full variable domain, completed using reference TRBV5-1 and TRBJ2-5, is KAGVTQTPRYLIKTRGQQVTLSCSPISGHRSVSWYQQTPGQGLQFLFEYFSETQRNKGNFPGRFSGRQFSNSRSEMNVSTLELGDSALYLCASMPRLGRQETQYFGPGTRLLVL.

J is TRBJ1-2 and V is TRBV28; perhaps TRBD1 as D (5 bases). Germline V gene lookup returns CDR1 MDHEN and CDR2 SYDVKM. The germline V and J ends were trimmed by 5 bases and 4 bases, with 14 bases remaining between them. This CDR3 has 14 amino acids. CDR3 bases: TGTGCCAGCAGTCGACAAGGGGACCCCTATGGCTACACCTTC. Amino acid sequence: CASSRQGDPYGYTF.

The rearrangement links TRBV19 to TRBJ2-3; possible D gene TRBD1, 5 bases. The length of the CDR3 is 11 residues. The germline gives CDR1 LNHDA, CDR2 SQIVND (reference sequence). The V and J ends lost 9 bases and 5 bases respectively, with 9 bases between them. The CDR3 here is CASTRGDTQYF. DNA of the CDR3: TGTGCCAGCACAAGGGGAGATACGCAGTATTTT.

V usage is TRBV21-1 and J usage is TRBJ2-7; TRBD2 was called by the table and not checked on the DNA. TRBV21-1 is reported as a pseudogene. The CDR3 loop spans 13 amino acids. In nucleotides, the CDR3 is TGTGCCCCTTCAGAAGGGAGTAGGTACGAGCAGTACTTC. Translating gives CAPSEGSRYEQYF.

This clone was picked up a small number of times. The CDR3: CASSQKTEAFF. The CDR3 DNA is TGTGCCAGCAGCCAAAAAACTGAAGCTTTCTTT. The rearrangement links TRBV14 to TRBJ1-1; D not resolved. V was trimmed by 2 bases and J by 5 bases, leaving 3 bases between them. The CDR3 is 11 amino acids. Germline loops: CDR1 SGHDN, CDR2 FVKESK.

The CDR3 coding sequence is TGTGCCAGCAGCTCGGGCCTAACCACAGATACGCAGTATTTT. Translating gives CASSSGLTTDTQYF. The chain employs TRBV5-4 and TRBJ2-3; unclear D gene. The V and J ends lost 3 bases and 2 bases respectively, with 10 bases between them. This CDR3 has 14 amino acids. CDR1 SGHNT and CDR2 YYREEE come from the germline V gene (reference sequence).

The chain joins TRBV5-1 to TRBJ2-3; 10 positions match TRBD2. There are 17 residues in the CDR3. CDR1 and CDR2 (germline): SGHRS, YFSETQ. V trimming: 2 bases; J trimming: 0 bases; junction bases outside the gene matches: 6. DNA for the CDR3: TGCGCCAGCAGCTTCGGAGCGGGGGGGACTAGCACAGATACGCAGTATTTT. Its protein product is CASSFGAGGTSTDTQYF.

This clone showed up just once. This chain uses TRBV7-2 with TRBJ2-7; D gene ambiguous. Germline values: CDR1 SGHTA, CDR2 FQGNSA. V gave up 1 base and J gave up 2 bases, with 9 bases separating them. The CDR3 has 14 residues. The CDR3 sequence: CASSLEVVPYEQYF. The CDR3 coding sequence is TGTGCCAGCAGCTTAGAGGTGGTCCCCTACGAGCAGTACTTC.

The rearrangement joins TRBV18 to TRBJ1-4, with D uncertain. Trimming took off 3 bases at V and 4 bases at J, with 12 bases between the two ends. The CDR3 loop spans 15 amino acids. Germline lookup yields CDR1 KGHSH and CDR2 LQKENI. The CDR3 reads CASSPRVDFNEKLFF. DNA of the CDR3: TGTGCCAGCTCACCCCGAGTAGATTTTAATGAAAAACTGTTTTTT. Full variable domain (missing parts from reference TRBV18 and TRBJ1-4): NAGVMQNPRHLVRRRGQEARLRCSPMKGHSHVYWYRQLPEEGLKFMVYLQKENIIDESGMPKERFSAEFPKEGPSILRIQQVVRGDSAAYFCASSPRVDFNEKLFFGSGTQLSVL.

This rearrangement joins TRBV5-1 to TRBJ1-5; tentative D call: TRBD1 (5 bases). V was shortened by 0 bases and J by 4 bases, with 14 bases between the two germline ends. The germline V gene has CDR1 SGHRS and CDR2 YFSETQ. There are 16 residues in the CDR3. This chain's CDR3 is CASSLGSGPGNQPQHF. CDR3 coding DNA: TGCGCCAGCAGCTTGGGGTCAGGGCCAGGAAATCAGCCCCAGCATTTT.

The chain joins TRBV7-6 to TRBJ1-5; maybe TRBD1 (6 bases). The CDR3 sequence is 14 residues long. Trimming took 5 bases from V and 7 from J, leaving 15 bases between them. Germline CDR1 reads SGHVS; CDR2 reads FNYEAQ. DNA for the CDR3: TGTGCCAGCAGCCCCGGCAGGGGTGTCCAGCCCCAGCATTTT. Its protein is CASSPGRGVQPQHF.

This clone was recorded once. This chain uses TRBV2 with TRBJ2-3, with D possibly being TRBD2 (6 bases). Trimming took 11 bases from V and 4 from J, leaving 22 bases between them. The CDR3 totals 15 residues. Germline loops: CDR1 SNHLY, CDR2 FYNNEI. CDR3 residues: CADKPHTGVADTQYF. In DNA form, the CDR3 reads TGTGCCGACAAACCACACACGGGGGTGGCAGATACGCAGTATTTT.

The chain couples TRBV11-2 to TRBJ2-7; no firm D call. The CDR3 loop spans 16 amino acids. CDR1 and CDR2 (germline): SGHAT, FQNNGV. The V end lost 5 bases, the J end lost 2 bases, and 19 bases lay between the germline ends. CDR3 coding DNA: TGTGCCAGCAGCCGAACGGCGGAGACGGAAACCTACGAGCAGTACTTC. As protein: CASSRTAETETYEQYF.

V and J are TRBV2 and TRBJ1-6; 8 bases fit TRBD1. The germline CDR1 and CDR2 sequences are SNHLY and FYNNEI. This CDR3 contains 16 residues. J was trimmed by 5 bases and V by 6 bases; bases with no gene match: 9. The CDR3 region has the DNA TGTGCCAGCAGGGACGCGCAGGGGGCACATAATTCACCCCTCCACTTT. Translated, it gives CASRDAQGAHNSPLHF.

The chain carries TRBV5-1 and TRBJ2-5, with 8 bases fitting TRBD1. V trimming: 3 bases; J trimming: 4 bases; junction bases outside the gene matches: 8. Germline lookup yields CDR1 SGHRS and CDR2 YFSETQ. This CDR3 contains 15 residues. CDR3 in amino acids: CASSSGTGDIETQYF. CDR3 sequence (DNA): TGCGCCAGCAGCTCGGGGACAGGCGACATAGAGACCCAGTACTTC.

The genes are TRBV6-4 and TRBJ1-5; D is undetermined. This CDR3 comprises 14 residues. Germline loops: CDR1 MRHNA, CDR2 SNTAGT. Trimming removed 7 bases at V and 4 bases at J, with 14 bases between. In nucleotides, the CDR3 is TGTGCCAGCACCCTCGGACGCAAGAATCAGCCCCAGCATTTT. It yields the protein CASTLGRKNQPQHF.

J is TRBJ1-6 and V is TRBV6-5; D uncertain. From germline, CDR1 is MNHEY and CDR2 SVGAGI. Trimming took off 7 bases at V and 7 bases at J, with 8 bases between the two ends. The CDR3 consists of 12 residues. CDR3 protein: CASKRRNSPLHF. DNA for the CDR3: TGTGCCAGCAAGCGGAGGAATTCACCCCTCCACTTT.

The rearrangement links TRBV19 to TRBJ1-1; 7 nucleotides agree with TRBD1. Germline CDR1 reads LNHDA; CDR2 reads SQIVND (reference sequence). The CDR3 has 14 residues. V was pared by 7 bases and J by 3 bases, with 8 bases of the junction left unmatched. The CDR3 loop is CASNLGQRYTEAFF. CDR3 nucleotides: TGTGCCAGTAATTTGGGACAGAGATACACTGAAGCTTTCTTT.

This clone appeared a single time. The chain joins TRBV9 to TRBJ2-7; 9 bases fit TRBD1. The germline CDR1 and CDR2 sequences are SGDLS and YYNGEE. With 4 bases clipped from V and 6 bases from J, the junction kept 11 bases outside the gene matches. The CDR3 runs to 15 residues. The DNA of the CDR3 is TGTGCCAGCAGCCTCAGCCCGGGACAGGGATCCGAGCAGTACTTC. It specifies CASSLSPGQGSEQYF.

The V and J genes are TRBV10-3 and TRBJ1-1; the D gene is possibly TRBD1 (6 bases). The CDR3 covers 12 residues. Trimming shortened V by 8 bases and J by 1 base, and 8 bases separated the two germline ends. Germline V gene data show CDR1 as ENHRY and CDR2 as SYGVKD. CDR3 nucleotides: TGTGCCATCGGGACACCGAACACTGAAGCTTTCTTT. Protein: CAIGTPNTEAFF.

The V call is TRBV19, the J call TRBJ2-5; TRBD2 aligns across 10 bases. The CDR3 covers 14 residues. Germline lookup yields CDR1 LNHDA and CDR2 SQIVND (reference sequence). After removal of 6 bases from V and 3 bases from J, the junction contained 4 bases not matched to a gene. CDR3 amino acids: CASSYGLAEETQYF. CDR3 DNA sequence: TGTGCCAGTAGCTACGGACTAGCGGAAGAGACCCAGTACTTC.

V gene TRBV28 combines with J gene TRBJ2-1; D unresolved. The CDR3 loop spans 14 amino acids. Per the germline V gene, CDR1 is MDHEN and CDR2 is SYDVKM. Trimming shortened V by 6 bases and J by 0 bases, and 9 bases separated the two germline ends. The CDR3 protein is CASRQTSSYNEQFF. In DNA, the CDR3 is TGTGCCAGCAGACAGACAAGCTCCTACAATGAGCAGTTCTTC.

The CDR3 region is CASSFLEYSNQPQHF. The CDR3 bases are TGTGCCAGCAGTTTTTTAGAATATAGCAATCAGCCCCAGCATTTT. The J gene is TRBJ1-5, the V gene TRBV28; the D is unclear. CDR3 length: 15 residues. Trimming cost V 3 bases and J 0 bases, with 9 bases left between them. Germline CDR1 reads MDHEN; CDR2 reads SYDVKM.